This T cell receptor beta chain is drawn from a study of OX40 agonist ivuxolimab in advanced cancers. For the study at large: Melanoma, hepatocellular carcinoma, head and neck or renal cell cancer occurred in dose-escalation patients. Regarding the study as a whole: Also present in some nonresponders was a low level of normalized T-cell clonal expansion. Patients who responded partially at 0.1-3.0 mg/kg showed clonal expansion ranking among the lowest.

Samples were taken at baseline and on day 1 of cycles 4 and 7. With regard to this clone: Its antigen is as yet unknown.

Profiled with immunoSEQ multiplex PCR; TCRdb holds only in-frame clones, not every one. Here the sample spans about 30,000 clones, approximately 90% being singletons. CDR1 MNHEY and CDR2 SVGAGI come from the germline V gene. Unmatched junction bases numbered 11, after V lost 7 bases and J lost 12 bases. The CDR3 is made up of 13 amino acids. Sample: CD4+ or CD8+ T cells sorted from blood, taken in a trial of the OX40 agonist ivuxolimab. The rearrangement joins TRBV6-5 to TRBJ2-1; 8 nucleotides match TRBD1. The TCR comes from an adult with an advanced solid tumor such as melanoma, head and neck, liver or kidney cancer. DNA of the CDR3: TGTGCCAGCATAGCCACACAGGGGGATAGGCAGTTCTTC. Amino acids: CASIATQGDRQFF.